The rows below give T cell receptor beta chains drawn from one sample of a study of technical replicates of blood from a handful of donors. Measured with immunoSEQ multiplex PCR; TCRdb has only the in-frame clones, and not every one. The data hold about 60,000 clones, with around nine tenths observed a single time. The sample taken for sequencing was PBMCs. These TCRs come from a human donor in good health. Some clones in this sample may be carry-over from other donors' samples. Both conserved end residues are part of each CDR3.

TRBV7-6 CASSSNQETQYF
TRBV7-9 CASSLAGQGDTEAFF
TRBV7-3 CASSTTGGYNEQFF
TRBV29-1 CSVTGTTHEQYF
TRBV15 CATSQFLVAGSQETQYF
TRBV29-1 CSAGGGVRGIPAYGYTF
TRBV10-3 CAIRDRGSYEQYF
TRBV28 CASSRTGPMNTEAFF
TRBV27 CASRPGQDYEQYF
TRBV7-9 CASSRDRNTGELFF
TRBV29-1 CSVEPQGSWGTEAFF
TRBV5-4 CASSPRGGLAGLYEQYF
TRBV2 CASSVPPGGIYEQYF
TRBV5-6 CASSLGGSYGYTF
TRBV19 CASSIRGNQPQHF
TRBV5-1 CASRKGDRGPHEQYF
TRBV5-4 CASSLEISSYNEQFF
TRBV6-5 CASSPGTRGGNEQFF
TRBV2 CASSESYLFF
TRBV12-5 CASGLEGGVYGYTF
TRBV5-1 CASSPGTSTDTQYF
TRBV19 CASSLAGGPDEQFF
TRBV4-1 CASSTHVPSQRWQGSGYTF
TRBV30 CAWTPILGQGLREQYF
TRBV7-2 CASSLRGEGQPQHF
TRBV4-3 CASSQDRRPSDTQYF
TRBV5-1 CASSLVEDRATEAFF